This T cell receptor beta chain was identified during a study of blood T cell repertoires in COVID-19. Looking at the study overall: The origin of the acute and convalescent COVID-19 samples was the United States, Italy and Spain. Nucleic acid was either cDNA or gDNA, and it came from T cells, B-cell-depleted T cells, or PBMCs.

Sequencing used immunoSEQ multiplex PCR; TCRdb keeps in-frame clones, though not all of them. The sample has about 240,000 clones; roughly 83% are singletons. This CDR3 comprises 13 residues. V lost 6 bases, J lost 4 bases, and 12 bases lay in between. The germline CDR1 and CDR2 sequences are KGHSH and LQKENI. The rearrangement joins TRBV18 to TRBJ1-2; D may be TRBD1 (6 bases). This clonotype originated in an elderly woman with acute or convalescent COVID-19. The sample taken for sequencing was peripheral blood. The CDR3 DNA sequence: TGTGCCAGCTCGCCCGGACAGATCTATGGCTACACCTTC. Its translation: CASSPGQIYGYTF. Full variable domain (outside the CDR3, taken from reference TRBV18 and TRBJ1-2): NAGVMQNPRHLVRRRGQEARLRCSPMKGHSHVYWYRQLPEEGLKFMVYLQKENIIDESGMPKERFSAEFPKEGPSILRIQQVVRGDSAAYFCASSPGQIYGYTFGSGTRLTVV.